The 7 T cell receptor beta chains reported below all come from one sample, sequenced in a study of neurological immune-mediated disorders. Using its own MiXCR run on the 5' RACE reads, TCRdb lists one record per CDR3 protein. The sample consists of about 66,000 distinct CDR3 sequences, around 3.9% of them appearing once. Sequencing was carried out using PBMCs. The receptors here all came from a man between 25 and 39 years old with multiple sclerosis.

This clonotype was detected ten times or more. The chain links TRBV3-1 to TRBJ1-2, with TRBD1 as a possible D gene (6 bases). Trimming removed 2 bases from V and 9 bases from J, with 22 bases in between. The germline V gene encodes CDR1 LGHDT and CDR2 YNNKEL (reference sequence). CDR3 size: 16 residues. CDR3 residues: CASSQLDGQFRARYTF. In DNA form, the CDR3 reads TGTGCCAGCAGCCAACTAGACGGACAGTTCCGGGCCCGCTACACCTTC. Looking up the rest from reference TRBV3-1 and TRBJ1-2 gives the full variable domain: DTAVSQTPKYLVTQMGNDKSIKCEQNLGHDTMYWYKQDSKKFLKIMFSYNNKELIINETVPNRFSPKSPDKAHLNLHINSLELGDSAVYFCASSQLDGQFRARYTFGSGTRLTVV.

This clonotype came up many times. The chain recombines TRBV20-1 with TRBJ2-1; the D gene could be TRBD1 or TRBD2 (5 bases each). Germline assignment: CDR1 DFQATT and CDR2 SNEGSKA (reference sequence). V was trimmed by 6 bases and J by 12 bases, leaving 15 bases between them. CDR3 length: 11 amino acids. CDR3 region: CSAQGPRRQFF. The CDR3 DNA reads TGCAGTGCCCAGGGACCAAGGAGGCAGTTCTTC.

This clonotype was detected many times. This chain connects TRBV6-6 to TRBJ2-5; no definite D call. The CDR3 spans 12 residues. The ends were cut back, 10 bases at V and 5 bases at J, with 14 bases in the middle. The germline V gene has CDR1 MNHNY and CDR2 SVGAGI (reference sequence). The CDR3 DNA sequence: TGTGCCATCCAACGACTTGGTGAGACCCAGTACTTC. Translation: CAIQRLGETQYF.

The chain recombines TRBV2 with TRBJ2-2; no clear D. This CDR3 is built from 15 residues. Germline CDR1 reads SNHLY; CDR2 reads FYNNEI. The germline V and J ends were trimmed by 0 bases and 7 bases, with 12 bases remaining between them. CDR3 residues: CASSEAWQRGGELFF. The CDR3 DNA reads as TGTGCCAGCAGTGAAGCCTGGCAGAGAGGCGGGGAGCTGTTTTTT.

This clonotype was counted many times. For the CDR3, the DNA is TGTGCCAGCAGCTTACACACTAACTATGGCTACACCTTC. Translating it yields CASSLHTNYGYTF. The chain has TRBV7-9 and TRBJ1-2; D remains ambiguous. Trimming stripped 2 bases from V and 0 bases from J, with 4 bases between. CDR1 is SEHNR, CDR2 FQNEAQ, per germline (reference sequence). This CDR3 spans 13 amino acids.

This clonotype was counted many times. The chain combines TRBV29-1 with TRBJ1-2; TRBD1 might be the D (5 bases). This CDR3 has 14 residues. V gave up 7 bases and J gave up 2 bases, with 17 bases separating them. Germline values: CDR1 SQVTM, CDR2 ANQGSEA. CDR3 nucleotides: TGCAGCGCCCAGGTCACAGGCCCGAACTATGGCTACACCTTC. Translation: CSAQVTGPNYGYTF.

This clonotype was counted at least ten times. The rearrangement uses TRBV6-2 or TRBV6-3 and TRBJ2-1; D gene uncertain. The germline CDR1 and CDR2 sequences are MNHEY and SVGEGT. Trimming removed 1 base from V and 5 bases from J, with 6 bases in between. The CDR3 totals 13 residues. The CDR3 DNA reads TGTGCCAGCAGTTACTTTGTCCACAATGAGCAGTTCTTC. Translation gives CASSYFVHNEQFF.